Below are 20 T cell receptor beta chains sequenced from a single sample in a study of CD8+CD57+ T cells in acquired aplastic anemia. Both TCR beta VDJ combination and CDR3 sequence profiling were carried out. Genomic DNA was the template for this profiling. One entry per CDR3 protein, called by TCRdb with MiXCR from the reads. The sample records around 210,000 distinct CDR3 sequences, approximately 60% being singletons. Those patients picked for sequencing had displayed CD8+CD57+ cell expansion on flow cytometry. The sequenced sample consisted of sorted CD4+, CD8+, or CD8+CD57+ T cells (not recorded which) from PBMCs. Receptor source: a human donor with aplastic anemia.

The genes are TRBV7-2 and TRBJ2-6, with TRBD2 as a possible D gene (7 bases). Germline values: CDR1 SGHTA, CDR2 FQGNSA. The V end was cut by 4 bases, the J end by 2 bases, with 21 bases between. The CDR3 is made up of 19 amino acids. The chain's CDR3 is CASSSRGGRPIAGANVLTF. The CDR3 DNA follows: TGTGCCAGCAGCTCAAGGGGGGGACGACCTATAGCTGGGGCCAACGTCCTGACTTTC.

V gene TRBV7-6 combines with J gene TRBJ1-1; D is undetermined. Per germline, CDR1 SGHVS and CDR2 FNYEAQ. The V end lost 1 base, the J end lost 7 bases, and 10 bases lay between the germline ends. The CDR3 consists of 13 residues. The CDR3 nucleotides are TGTGCCAGCAGCTTAGGTTCGGGGATTGAAGCTTTCTTT. Its protein is CASSLGSGIEAFF.

CDR3 sequence reads: CSVWGGADGYTF. As DNA, the CDR3 is TGCAGCGTTTGGGGGGGCGCGGATGGCTACACCTTC. The V and J genes are TRBV29-1 and TRBJ1-2; weak D call: TRBD1 (6 bases). The CDR3 sequence is 12 residues long. Trimming cost V 5 bases and J 6 bases, with 13 bases left between them. In germline, CDR1 is SQVTM, CDR2 ANQGSEA.

The rearrangement joins TRBV10-1 to TRBJ1-1; 11 positions agree with TRBD1. The CDR3 has 18 amino acids. The V segment lost 5 bases and the J segment 0 bases; nucleotides outside the gene matches: 11. CDR1 is WNHNN, CDR2 SYGVQD, per germline (reference sequence). The CDR3 nucleotides are TGCGCCAGCAGTCCACCGGGACAGGGGGAACTTATGAACACTGAAGCTTTCTTT. It specifies CASSPPGQGELMNTEAFF.

This clonotype has only a few counts. V is TRBV2 and J is TRBJ2-7, with unresolved D. V lost 5 bases to trimming and J lost 6 bases, with 8 bases between them. Germline CDR1 reads SNHLY; CDR2 reads FYNNEI. CDR3 length: 11 amino acids. For the CDR3, the DNA is TGTGCCAGCAGTCCGTTGTTCGAGCAGTACTTC. Its translation is CASSPLFEQYF.

The rearrangement joins TRBV10-3 to TRBJ1-1, with unresolved D. V lost 3 bases, J lost 3 bases, and 11 bases lay in between. CDR1 is ENHRY, CDR2 SYGVKD, per germline. The CDR3 has 14 residues. CDR3 loop: CAISDPASHTEAFF. The CDR3 nucleotides read TGTGCCATCAGTGATCCAGCGTCCCACACTGAAGCTTTCTTT.

The chain uses TRBV7-2 and TRBJ1-2; D gene uncertain. The CDR3 loop spans 15 amino acids. The ends were cut back, 1 base at V and 0 bases at J, with 9 bases in the middle. Germline loops: CDR1 SGHTA, CDR2 FQGNSA. Here the CDR3 DNA reads TGTGCCAGCAGCTTAGACGGCCGAGCTAACTATGGCTACACCTTC. It specifies CASSLDGRANYGYTF. Drawing the rest from reference TRBV7-2 and TRBJ1-2, the complete variable domain is GAGVSQSPSNKVTEKGKDVELRCDPISGHTALYWYRQSLGQGLEFLIYFQGNSAPDKSGLPSDRFSAERTGGSVSTLTIQRTQQEDSAVYLCASSLDGRANYGYTFGSGTRLTVV.

This chain joins TRBV9 and TRBJ2-1; D not resolved. This CDR3 spans 15 amino acids. Trimming took 2 bases from V and 0 from J, leaving 9 bases between them. Germline CDR1 and CDR2: SGDLS and YYNGEE. The CDR3 region is CASSVWASSYNEQFF. The CDR3 DNA reads as TGTGCCAGCAGCGTGTGGGCAAGCTCCTACAATGAGCAGTTCTTC. The full variable domain, its missing parts supplied by reference TRBV9 and TRBJ2-1, is DSGVTQTPKHLITATGQRVTLRCSPRSGDLSVYWYQQSLDQGLQFLIQYYNGEERAKGNILERFSAQQFPDLHSELNLSSLELGDSALYFCASSVWASSYNEQFFGPGTRLTVL.

The chain joins TRBV7-3 to TRBJ2-1, with no clear D. The germline CDR1 and CDR2 sequences are SGHTA and FQGTGA. The CDR3 sequence is 13 residues long. V lost 2 bases and J lost 5, with 7 bases in between. The DNA for the CDR3 is TGTGCCAGCAGCTTATCAGAGGACAATGAGCAGTTCTTC. This translates into CASSLSEDNEQFF.

Worth noting for this clonotype: The junction differs from germline at one of its ends, possibly a read error. The V call is TRBV9, the J call TRBJ2-6; D is tentatively TRBD1 or TRBD2 (5 bases each). Per germline, CDR1 SGDLS and CDR2 YYNGEE. The CDR3 consists of 16 residues. For the CDR3, the DNA is TGTGCTAGCAGCGTAGATGGGGGCTCTGGGGCCAACGTCCTGACTTTC. Its translation: CASSVDGGSGANVLTF.

This chain uses TRBV9 with TRBJ1-1, with unresolved D. The CDR3 length is 15 residues. Trimming left V 0 bases short and J 0 bases short, with 9 bases between. The germline V gene has CDR1 SGDLS and CDR2 YYNGEE. For the CDR3, the DNA is TGTGCCAGCAGCGTAGAATCCTCCATGAACACTGAAGCTTTCTTT. This sequence encodes CASSVESSMNTEAFF.

This clonotype has just a few counts. CDR3 sequence (DNA): TGTGCCACCAGGGGGGACAGGGAACGATCACCCCTCCACTTT. Its translation is CATRGDRERSPLHF. This chain connects TRBV15 to TRBJ1-6; 9 bases are shared with TRBD1. V shed 6 bases and J 10 bases; nucleotides not matched to a gene: 7. CDR3 length: 14 amino acids. Germline CDR1 and CDR2: LNHNV and YYDKDF (reference sequence).

CDR3 DNA: TGTGCCAGCAGTGATCCGGGACAGGGGACAGTATGGCATTTT. This translates into CASSDPGQGTVWHF. The chain uses TRBV2 and TRBJ1-5; TRBD1 matches 10 bases. From germline, CDR1 is SNHLY and CDR2 FYNNEI. The CDR3 consists of 14 residues. The junction had 11 bases not matched to a gene; V was cut back by 3 bases and J by 15 bases.

This sequence joins TRBV7-9 and TRBJ1-1; 8 bases match TRBD1. V lost 3 bases, J lost 7 bases, and 7 bases stayed unmatched. CDR1 and CDR2 from the germline V gene are SEHNR and FQNEAQ (reference sequence). The CDR3 spans 14 residues. CDR3 in amino acids: CASSFAGQGLEAFF. The CDR3 nucleotides are TGTGCCAGCAGCTTCGCCGGACAGGGCCTTGAAGCTTTCTTT.

The J gene is TRBJ2-1, the V gene TRBV19, with D perhaps matching TRBD1 (5 bases). CDR1 and CDR2 from the germline V gene are LNHDA and SQIVND (reference sequence). The CDR3 contains 17 residues. V gave up 4 bases and J gave up 4 bases, with 20 bases separating them. The CDR3, as DNA: TGTGCCAGTAGTAAGTCTCCAGGGTCCGCGAGTTACAATGAGCAGTTCTTC. Translation gives CASSKSPGSASYNEQFF.

V gene TRBV7-9 combines with J gene TRBJ2-3; no definite D call. Trimming removed 1 base from V and 0 bases from J, with 8 bases in between. CDR3 length: 15 amino acids. Germline CDR1 and CDR2: SEHNR and FQNEAQ (reference sequence). The CDR3 here is CASSLGISSTDTQYF. Here the CDR3 DNA reads TGTGCCAGCAGCTTAGGTATCTCTAGCACAGATACGCAGTATTTT.

The chain links TRBV20-1 to TRBJ1-2; the D is unclear. Looked up from germline, CDR1 is DFQATT and CDR2 is SNEGSKA (reference sequence). The CDR3 has 12 residues. The V gene lost 1 base and the J gene lost 4 bases, with 7 bases spanning the gap. The CDR3 DNA sequence: TGCAGTGCTAGAGGGGCCGTCTATGGCTACACCTTC. Protein: CSARGAVYGYTF.

The rearrangement links TRBV12-3 or TRBV12-4 to TRBJ2-7; 9 positions agree with TRBD2. V dropped 5 bases and J dropped 6; count of bases not matched to a gene: 8. The CDR3 runs 14 residues. The CDR3 spells CASSLGLAGLEQYF. In DNA form, the CDR3 reads TGTGCCAGCAGTCTGGGACTAGCAGGTCTCGAGCAGTACTTC.

The chain links TRBV12-3 or TRBV12-4 to TRBJ1-1; no firm D call. CDR3 length equals 11 residues. Trimming cost V 6 bases and J 4 bases, with 6 bases left between them. The CDR3 region is CASSRTTEAFF. CDR3 sequence (DNA): TGTGCCAGCAGCCGGACCACTGAAGCTTTCTTT.

This clonotype appeared a few times. The chain combines TRBV15 with TRBJ2-7; D is tentatively TRBD1 or TRBD2 (6 bases each). The CDR3 consists of 15 residues. The germline gives CDR1 LNHNV, CDR2 YYDKDF (reference sequence). V was trimmed by 1 base and J by 1 base, leaving 11 bases between them. The chain's CDR3 is CATSRGGAGSYEQYF. For the CDR3, the DNA is TGTGCCACCAGCAGAGGGGGGGCAGGGTCCTACGAGCAGTACTTC.